This entry lists 5 T cell receptor beta chains sequenced from one sample in a study of early T cells in non-severe SARS-CoV-2 infection. Via MiXCR, TCRdb re-called the 5' RACE reads, giving one row per CDR3 protein. The table shows roughly 50,000 distinct CDR3 sequences, with approximately 9.4% occurring only once. Sequenced material: whole blood. These receptors all come from an adult who was a healthcare worker with PCR-confirmed SARS-CoV-2 infection or an uninfected control (not recorded which).

The sample holds a few counts of this clonotype. The CDR3 loop is CSARPGGSPLHF. CDR3 nucleotides: TGCAGTGCGCGTCCCGGGGGATCACCCCTCCACTTT. The chain combines TRBV20-1 with TRBJ1-6; TRBD1 is a possible D gene (5 bases). The germline CDR1 and CDR2 sequences are DFQATT and SNEGSKA (reference sequence). V lost 6 bases and J lost 10, with 13 bases in between. CDR3 length: 12 amino acids.

This clonotype has at least ten counts. The V and J genes are TRBV12-3 or TRBV12-4 and TRBJ1-1; 7 bases are a match to TRBD1. This CDR3 spans 14 amino acids. The trim removed 7 bases at V and 6 bases at J, leaving 11 bases unmatched. The CDR3 nucleotides are TGTGCCAGCACTTTGACAGGGTTGTTGGCTGAAGCTTTCTTT. Translating gives CASTLTGLLAEAFF.

Many counts were recorded for this clonotype. The chain has TRBV5-1 and TRBJ2-1; TRBD2 matches at 7 bases. The CDR3 consists of 12 residues. Germline V gene data show CDR1 as SGHRS and CDR2 as YFSETQ. The ends lost 2 bases at V and 9 bases at J; junction bases unmatched: 2. The CDR3 region is CASSFQRGEQFF. DNA of the CDR3: TGCGCCAGCAGCTTCCAGCGGGGTGAGCAGTTCTTC. Variable domain in full (rest from reference TRBV5-1 and TRBJ2-1): KAGVTQTPRYLIKTRGQQVTLSCSPISGHRSVSWYQQTPGQGLQFLFEYFSETQRNKGNFPGRFSGRQFSNSRSEMNVSTLELGDSALYLCASSFQRGEQFFGPGTRLTVL.

The chain recombines TRBV6-6 with TRBJ1-6; D uncertain. Germline CDR1 and CDR2: MNHNY and SVGAGI (reference sequence). V gave up 2 bases and J gave up 10 bases, with 12 bases separating them. The CDR3 runs 14 residues. CDR3 nucleotide sequence: TGTGCCAGCAGTTACGTGCCCAACGGCTCACCCCTCCACTTT. It is translated as CASSYVPNGSPLHF.

This clonotype was recorded many times. The J gene is TRBJ1-4, the V gene TRBV10-3; D is ambiguous. Germline V lookup: CDR1 ENHRY, CDR2 SYGVKD. The V end was cut by 9 bases, the J end by 3 bases, with 11 bases between. CDR3 length: 13 residues. The CDR3 region is CAIGEGANEKLFF. Written as DNA, the CDR3 is TGTGCCATAGGTGAAGGAGCTAATGAAAAACTGTTTTTT.